A single sample gave rise to the 2 T cell receptor beta chains below, sequenced in a study of blood T cells in healthy people across ages. Next came a second PCR, run for 7 to 11 cycles, which used a sample-barcoded 5' primer along with a J-beta primer mix. TCRdb reprocessed the 5' RACE reads with MiXCR, giving one entry per CDR3 protein. The table records approximately 2,000,000 distinct CDR3 sequences, roughly two fifths of them present only once. The specimen was blood. The origin of the receptors is a human donor in good health.

A few counts support this clonotype. The chain carries TRBV30 and TRBJ1-4; D ambiguous. V lost 4 bases and J lost 8, with 11 bases in between. This CDR3 is 12 amino acids long. Germline V lookup: CDR1 GTSNPN, CDR2 SVGIG (reference sequence). CDR3 protein: CAWNYGREKLFF. The CDR3 DNA sequence: TGTGCCTGGAATTACGGACGAGAAAAACTGTTTTTT.

This clonotype was recorded a few times. A much larger clone lies one base from this, so it may be a read error. V is TRBV6-2 or TRBV6-3 and J is TRBJ2-5; D is uncertain. Germline V gene sequence: CDR1 MNHEY, CDR2 SVGEGT. The CDR3 contains 10 residues. Trimming shortened V by 4 bases and J by 7 bases, and 4 bases separated the two germline ends. The CDR3 sequence is CASSSVTQYF. Here the CDR3 DNA reads TGTGCCAGCAGTTCAGTGACCCAGTACTTC.